The 10 T cell receptor beta chains presented below share a single source sample, sequenced in a study of control samples from healthy donors and cancer patients. Clones were read by immunoSEQ multiplex PCR, and TCRdb kept only the in-frame ones, dropping some. This table holds approximately 69,000 clones, around nine tenths found once. The sample taken for sequencing was PBMCs. The source of these receptors is a man between 60 and 75 years old with colorectal cancer.

CDR3 residues: CASGGDLGYGYTF. The CDR3 coding sequence is TGTGCCAGCGGGGGGGATCTAGGCTATGGCTACACCTTC. The chain recombines TRBV2 with TRBJ1-2; D might be TRBD1 (5 bases). V lost 8 bases to trimming and J lost 4 bases, with 14 bases between them. The CDR3 has 13 amino acids. Germline V lookup: CDR1 SNHLY, CDR2 FYNNEI.

This chain connects TRBV27 to TRBJ2-3; D perhaps matches TRBD1 (7 bases). The V gene lost 4 bases and the J gene lost 6 bases, with 20 bases spanning the gap. The CDR3 runs 16 residues. Germline loops: CDR1 MNHEY, CDR2 SMNVEV (reference sequence). The DNA of the CDR3 is TGTGCCAGCAGTTGGTTAGGTGACAGGGAGGCGGATACGCAGTATTTT. This sequence encodes CASSWLGDREADTQYF.

The chain has TRBV5-1 and TRBJ1-3, with TRBD1 matching 10 bases. CDR3 length: 16 residues. Germline CDR1 SGHRS, CDR2 YFSETQ. V lost 0 bases, J lost 0 bases, and 0 bases stayed unmatched. In DNA, the CDR3 is TGCGCCAGCAGCTTGGGGACAGGGGGCTCTGGAAACACCATATATTTT. Residues: CASSLGTGGSGNTIYF.

This clone has a single count. The V and J genes are TRBV9 and TRBJ2-2; TRBD1 agrees at 7 bases. The CDR3 covers 16 residues. Germline V lookup: CDR1 SGDLS, CDR2 YYNGEE. V dropped 4 bases and J dropped 0; count of bases not matched to a gene: 6. The CDR3: CASSLRQGPNTGELFF. DNA for the CDR3: TGTGCCAGCAGCTTACGACAGGGCCCGAACACCGGGGAGCTGTTTTTT.

The rearrangement links TRBV9 to TRBJ2-3; D is possibly TRBD1 (5 bases). This CDR3 is 14 amino acids long. The germline V gene encodes CDR1 SGDLS and CDR2 YYNGEE. V dropped 0 bases and J dropped 11 bases, with 16 bases sitting between them. The DNA for the CDR3 is TGTGCCAGCAGCGTAGGAGGTGGGGCCTTTGGGCAGTATTTT. Its translation is CASSVGGGAFGQYF. Full variable domain (remainder filled in from reference TRBV9 and TRBJ2-3): DSGVTQTPKHLITATGQRVTLRCSPRSGDLSVYWYQQSLDQGLQFLIQYYNGEERAKGNILERFSAQQFPDLHSELNLSSLELGDSALYFCASSVGGGAFGQYFGPGTRLTVL.

The chain combines TRBV5-5 with TRBJ1-1; weak D call: TRBD1 (6 bases). The CDR3 has 14 amino acids. V was clipped by 4 bases and J by 0 bases, with 10 bases between them. Germline V gives CDR1 SGHKS, CDR2 YYEKEE (reference sequence). The CDR3 coding sequence is TGTGCCAGCAGCCCGAGGGGGATGAACACTGAAGCTTTCTTT. Its translation: CASSPRGMNTEAFF.

The rearrangement joins TRBV3-1 (or the pseudogene TRBV3-2) to TRBJ2-7; 8 nucleotides agree with TRBD2. This CDR3 contains 14 residues. CDR1 LGHDT and CDR2 YNNKEL come from the germline V gene (reference sequence). V shed 4 bases and J 1 base; nucleotides not matched to a gene: 3. CDR3 in DNA: TGTGCCAGCAGCCGAGCGGGGGCGTCCTACGAGCAGTACTTC. It translates to CASSRAGASYEQYF.

This sequence joins TRBV4-3 and TRBJ2-2; the D gene is possibly TRBD2 (6 bases). The CDR3 is 14 residues long. The germline V and J ends were trimmed by 4 bases and 4 bases, with 10 bases remaining between them. Germline loops: CDR1 LGHNA, CDR2 YSLEER. The CDR3 DNA reads TGCGCCAGCAGCCCCGCGGGGTTCACCGGGGAGCTGTTTTTT. Translation gives CASSPAGFTGELFF.

Concerning this clone itself: A read error may account for a junction end that differs from germline. V is TRBV2 and J is TRBJ1-2, with a possible D match to TRBD1 (5 bases). This CDR3 region has 13 residues. Germline V CDR1 and CDR2: SNHLY, FYNNEI. CDR3 sequence (DNA): TGTGCCAGCAGGGAAGCGGGACCGGTTTGGTACACCTTC. The encoded protein is CASREAGPVWYTF.

The CDR3 spells CASSLITGKGYF. In DNA, the CDR3 is TGTGCCAGCAGCTTAATTACGGGGAAGGGGTATTTT. The chain employs TRBV7-2 and TRBJ2-3; a weak D match, TRBD2 (5 bases). Germline V gene sequence: CDR1 SGHTA, CDR2 FQGNSA. Between the trimmed V and J ends, which lost 2 bases and 14 bases, there was a span of 14 bases. The length of the CDR3 is 12 residues.